The T cell receptor (beta chain) described here comes from a study of T cell changes during pregnancy in multiple sclerosis. TCRdb keeps only in-frame clones here, not all; method: immunoSEQ multiplex PCR. The table has 35,000 or so clones, about 92% seen once; the top ten hold around 0.76%. The sequenced sample was CD4+ T cells from peripheral blood mononuclear cells, obtained after pregnancy. The receptor's source is a female donor in good health, enrolled as a control in a pregnancy study.

In DNA, the CDR3 is TGTGCCAGCAGCTTATCTCCCCCGGGGGGCGGCACTGAAGCTTTCTTT. Translated: CASSLSPPGGGTEAFF. The V call is TRBV13, the J call TRBJ1-1, with D tentatively TRBD1 (6 bases). There are 16 residues in the CDR3. Germline values: CDR1 PRHDT, CDR2 FYEKMQ (reference sequence). V dropped 2 bases and J dropped 4 bases, with 17 bases sitting between them.